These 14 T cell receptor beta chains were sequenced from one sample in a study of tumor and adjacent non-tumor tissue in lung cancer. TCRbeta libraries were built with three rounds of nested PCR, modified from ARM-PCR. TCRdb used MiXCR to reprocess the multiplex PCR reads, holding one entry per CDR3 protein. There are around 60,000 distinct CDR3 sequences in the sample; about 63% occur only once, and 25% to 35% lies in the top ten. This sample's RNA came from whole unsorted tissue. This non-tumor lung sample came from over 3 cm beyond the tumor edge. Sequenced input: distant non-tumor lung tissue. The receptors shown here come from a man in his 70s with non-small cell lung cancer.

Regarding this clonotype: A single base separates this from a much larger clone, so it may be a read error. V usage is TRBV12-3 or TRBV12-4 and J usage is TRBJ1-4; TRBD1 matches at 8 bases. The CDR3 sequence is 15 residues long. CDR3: CTSRAGGIEGEKLFF. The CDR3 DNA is TGTACCAGCAGAGCAGGGGGCATTGAAGGAGAAAAACTGTTTTTT.

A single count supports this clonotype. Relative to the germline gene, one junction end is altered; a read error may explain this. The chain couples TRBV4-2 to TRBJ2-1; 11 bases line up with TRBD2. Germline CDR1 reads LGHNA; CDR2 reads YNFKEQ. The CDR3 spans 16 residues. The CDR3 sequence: CATNQGRLAGYSEQFF. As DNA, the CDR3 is TGTGCCACCAACCAAGGGAGACTAGCGGGGTACAGTGAGCAGTTCTTC.

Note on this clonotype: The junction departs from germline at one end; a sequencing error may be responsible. CDR3 nucleotides: TGTGCCAGCTCCTGGACACTCCCCCAGAACACCGGGGAGTTGTTTTTT. It encodes CASSWTLPQNTGELFF. The chain couples TRBV6-5 to TRBJ2-2; D could derive from TRBD1 or TRBD2 (5 bases each). This CDR3 spans 16 amino acids. The germline V gene encodes CDR1 MNHEY and CDR2 SVGAGI.

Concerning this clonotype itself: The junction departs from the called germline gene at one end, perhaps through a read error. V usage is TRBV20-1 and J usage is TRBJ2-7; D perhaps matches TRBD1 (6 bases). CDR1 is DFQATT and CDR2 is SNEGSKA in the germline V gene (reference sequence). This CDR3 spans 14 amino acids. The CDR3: CSVRDIGTWYEQYF. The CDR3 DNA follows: TGCAGTGTTAGAGATATAGGGACATGGTACGAGCAGTACTTC.

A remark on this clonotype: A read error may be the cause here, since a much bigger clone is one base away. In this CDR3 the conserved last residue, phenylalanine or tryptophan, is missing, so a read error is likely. CDR3 DNA sequence: TGCAGCGTTGTGAGCTCTGGGGCCAACGTCCTGACTATC. It is translated as CSVVSSGANVLTI. The rearrangement joins TRBV29-1 to TRBJ2-6; D call uncertain. Trimming removed 4 bases from V and 0 bases from J, with 4 bases in between. The CDR3 is 13 amino acids. Germline V gene lookup returns CDR1 SQVTM and CDR2 ANQGSEA.

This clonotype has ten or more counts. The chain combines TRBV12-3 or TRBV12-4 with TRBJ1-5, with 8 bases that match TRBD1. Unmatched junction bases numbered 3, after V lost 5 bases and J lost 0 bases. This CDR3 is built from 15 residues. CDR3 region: CASSRGQGSNQPQHF. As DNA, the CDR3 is TGTGCCAGCAGTCGCGGACAGGGTAGCAATCAGCCCCAGCATTTT.

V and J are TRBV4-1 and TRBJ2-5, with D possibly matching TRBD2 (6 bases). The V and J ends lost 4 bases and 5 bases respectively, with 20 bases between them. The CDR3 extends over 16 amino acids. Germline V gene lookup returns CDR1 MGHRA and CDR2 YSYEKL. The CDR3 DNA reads TGCGCCAGCAGCCTAGCTGGGGGGAGGCCCAGGGAGACCCAGTACTTC. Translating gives CASSLAGGRPRETQYF.

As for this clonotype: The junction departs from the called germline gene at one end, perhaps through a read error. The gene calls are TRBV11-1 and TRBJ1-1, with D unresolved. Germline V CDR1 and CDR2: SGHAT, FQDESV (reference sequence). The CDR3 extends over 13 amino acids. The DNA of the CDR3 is TGTGTCAGCATAGGTCGGTTGAACACTGGAGCTTTCTTT. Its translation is CVSIGRLNTGAFF.

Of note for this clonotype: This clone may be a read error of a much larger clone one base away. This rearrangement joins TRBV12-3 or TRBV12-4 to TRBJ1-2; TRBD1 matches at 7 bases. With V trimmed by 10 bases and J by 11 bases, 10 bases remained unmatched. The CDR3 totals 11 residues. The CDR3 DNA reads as TGTGCCAACAGCCTACAGGGGAGGTACACCTTC. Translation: CANSLQGRYTF.

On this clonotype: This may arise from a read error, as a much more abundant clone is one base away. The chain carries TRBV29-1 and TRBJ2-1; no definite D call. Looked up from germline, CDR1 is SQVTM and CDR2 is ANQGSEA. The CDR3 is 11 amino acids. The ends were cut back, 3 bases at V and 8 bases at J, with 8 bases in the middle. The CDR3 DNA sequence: TGCAGCGTTGACAGTGAGGATGAGCAGTTCTTC. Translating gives CSVDSEDEQFF.

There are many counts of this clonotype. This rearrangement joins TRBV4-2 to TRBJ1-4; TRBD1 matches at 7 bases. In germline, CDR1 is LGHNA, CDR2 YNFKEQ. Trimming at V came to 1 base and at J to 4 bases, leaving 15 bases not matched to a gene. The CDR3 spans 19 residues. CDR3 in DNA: TGTGCCAGCAGCCAAGGAGGAGACAGGGTACTATTGGATAATGAAAAACTGTTTTTT. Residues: CASSQGGDRVLLDNEKLFF.

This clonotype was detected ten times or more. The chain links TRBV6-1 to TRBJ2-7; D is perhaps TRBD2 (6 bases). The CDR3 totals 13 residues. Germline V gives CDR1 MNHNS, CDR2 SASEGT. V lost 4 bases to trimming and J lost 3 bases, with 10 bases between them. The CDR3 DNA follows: TGTGCCAGCAGTGGGACTACCCACTACGAGCAGTACTTC. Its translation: CASSGTTHYEQYF.

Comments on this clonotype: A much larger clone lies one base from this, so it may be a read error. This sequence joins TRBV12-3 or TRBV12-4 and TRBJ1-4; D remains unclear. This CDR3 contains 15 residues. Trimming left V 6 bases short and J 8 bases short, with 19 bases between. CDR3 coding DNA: TGTGCCAGCAGGAAACGTGACACGGCGGACGAAAAACTGTTTTTT. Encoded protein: CASRKRDTADEKLFF.

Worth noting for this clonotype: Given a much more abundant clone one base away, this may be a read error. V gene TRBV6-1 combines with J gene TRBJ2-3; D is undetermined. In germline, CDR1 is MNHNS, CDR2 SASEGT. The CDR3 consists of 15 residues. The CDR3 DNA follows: TGTGCCAGCAGTGAAGCGCGGCACCCCACAGATACGCGGTATTTT. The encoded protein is CASSEARHPTDTRYF.